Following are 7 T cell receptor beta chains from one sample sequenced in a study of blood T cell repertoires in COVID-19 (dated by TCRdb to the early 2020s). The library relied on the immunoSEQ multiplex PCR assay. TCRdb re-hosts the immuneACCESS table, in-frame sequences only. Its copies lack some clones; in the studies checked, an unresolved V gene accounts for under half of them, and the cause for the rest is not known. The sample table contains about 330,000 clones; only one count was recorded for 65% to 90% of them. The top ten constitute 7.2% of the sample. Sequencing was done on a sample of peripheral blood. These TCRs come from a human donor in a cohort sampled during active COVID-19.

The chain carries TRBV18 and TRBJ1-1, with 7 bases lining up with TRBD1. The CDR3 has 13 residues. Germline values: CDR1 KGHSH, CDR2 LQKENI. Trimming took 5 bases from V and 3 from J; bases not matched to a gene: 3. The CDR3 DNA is TGTGCCAGCTCAACCACAGGGGACACTGAAGCTTTCTTT. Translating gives CASSTTGDTEAFF.

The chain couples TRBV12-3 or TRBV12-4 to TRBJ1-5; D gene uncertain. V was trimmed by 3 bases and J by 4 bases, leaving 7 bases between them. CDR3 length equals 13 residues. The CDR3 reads CASSFGQNQPQHF. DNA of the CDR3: TGTGCCAGCAGTTTTGGGCAGAATCAGCCCCAGCATTTT.

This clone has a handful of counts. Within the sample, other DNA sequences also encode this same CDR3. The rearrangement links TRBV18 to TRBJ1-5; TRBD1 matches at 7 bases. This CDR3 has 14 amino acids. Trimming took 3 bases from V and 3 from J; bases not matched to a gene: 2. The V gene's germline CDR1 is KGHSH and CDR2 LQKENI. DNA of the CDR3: TGTGCCAGCTCACCGACAGGGAACAATCAGCCCCAGCATTTT. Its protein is CASSPTGNNQPQHF.

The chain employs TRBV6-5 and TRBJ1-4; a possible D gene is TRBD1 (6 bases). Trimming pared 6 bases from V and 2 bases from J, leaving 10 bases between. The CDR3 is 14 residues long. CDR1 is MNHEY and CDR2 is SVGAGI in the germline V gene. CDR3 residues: CASSRTVTNEKLFF. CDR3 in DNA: TGTGCCAGCAGCCGGACAGTCACTAATGAAAAACTGTTTTTT.

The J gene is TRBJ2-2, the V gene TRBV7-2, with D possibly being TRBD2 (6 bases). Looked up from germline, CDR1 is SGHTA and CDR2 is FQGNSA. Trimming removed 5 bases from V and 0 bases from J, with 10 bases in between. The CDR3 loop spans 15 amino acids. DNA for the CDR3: TGTGCCAGCAGCCGCGGCGGGACGAACACCGGGGAGCTGTTTTTT. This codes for CASSRGGTNTGELFF.

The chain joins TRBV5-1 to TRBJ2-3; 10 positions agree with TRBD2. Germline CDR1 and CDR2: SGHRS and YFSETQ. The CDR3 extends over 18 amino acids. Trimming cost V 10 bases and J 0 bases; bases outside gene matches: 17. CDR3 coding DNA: TGCGCCTCCATGGGTTCCAGCGGGGGGGCCCCGAGCACAGATACGCAGTATTTT. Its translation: CASMGSSGGAPSTDTQYF. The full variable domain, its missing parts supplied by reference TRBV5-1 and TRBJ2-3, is KAGVTQTPRYLIKTRGQQVTLSCSPISGHRSVSWYQQTPGQGLQFLFEYFSETQRNKGNFPGRFSGRQFSNSRSEMNVSTLELGDSALYLCASMGSSGGAPSTDTQYFGPGTRLTVL.

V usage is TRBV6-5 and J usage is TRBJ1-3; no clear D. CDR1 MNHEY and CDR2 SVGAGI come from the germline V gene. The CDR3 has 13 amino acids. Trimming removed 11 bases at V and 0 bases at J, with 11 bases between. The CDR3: CAVRFSSGNTIYF. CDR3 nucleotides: TGTGCCGTCCGTTTCAGCTCTGGAAACACCATATATTTT.